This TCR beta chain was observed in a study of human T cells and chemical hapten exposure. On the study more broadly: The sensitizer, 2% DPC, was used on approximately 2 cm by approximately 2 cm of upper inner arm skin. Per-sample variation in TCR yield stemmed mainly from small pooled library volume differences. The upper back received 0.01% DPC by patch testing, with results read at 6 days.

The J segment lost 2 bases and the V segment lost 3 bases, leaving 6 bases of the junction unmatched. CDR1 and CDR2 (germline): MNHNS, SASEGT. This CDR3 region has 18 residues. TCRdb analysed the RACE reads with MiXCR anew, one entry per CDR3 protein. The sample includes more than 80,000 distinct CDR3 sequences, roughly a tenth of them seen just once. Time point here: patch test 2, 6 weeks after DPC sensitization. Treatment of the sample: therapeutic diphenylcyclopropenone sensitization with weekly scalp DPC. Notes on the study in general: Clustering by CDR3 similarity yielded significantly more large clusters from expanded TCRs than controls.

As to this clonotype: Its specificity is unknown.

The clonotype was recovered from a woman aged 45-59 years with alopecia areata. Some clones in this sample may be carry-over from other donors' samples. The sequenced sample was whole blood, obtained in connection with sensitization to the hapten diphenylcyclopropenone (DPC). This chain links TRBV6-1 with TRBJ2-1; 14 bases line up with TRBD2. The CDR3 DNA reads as TGTGCCAGCAGTGAGAACGCGGGACTAGCGGGAGCCTACAATGAGCAGTTCTTC. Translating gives CASSENAGLAGAYNEQFF.